A selection of T cell receptor beta chains follows, all from one sample in a study of CD8+ T cells in alopecia areata. Using immunoSEQ multiplex PCR, the repertoire was profiled, and TCRdb retains in-frame clones only, with some absent. The repertoire holds some 160,000 clones, with 65% as singletons. The material sequenced was CD4+ T cells sorted from blood, taken at week 4, from a patient treated with tofacitinib. These receptor sequences come from a human donor with alopecia areata. Each CDR3 is given with its conserved first and last residue. D genes are given only for firm matches. Size is stated for part of the rows, as once, few or many counts, or as a class when the clone is expanded.

>.|13|.|TRBJ2-2|TRBV15
TGTGCCACCAGCAGAGATGGGATCGGGGAGCTGTTTTTT
CATSRDGIGELFF
>.|15|.|TRBJ2-5|TRBV7-6
TGTGCCAGCAGCTTCTACCTCCGGGACCAAGAGACCCAGTACTTC
CASSFYLRDQETQYF
>.|13|.|TRBJ1-1|TRBV10-3
TGTGCCATCAGTGACAGGGGGAACACTGAAGCTTTCTTT
CAISDRGNTEAFF
>many|15|TRBD2|TRBJ2-3|TRBV6-1
TGTGCCAGCAGTGACAGGAGCGGGGGCACAGATACGCAGTATTTT
CASSDRSGGTDTQYF
>.|15|TRBD1|TRBJ2-5|TRBV29-1
TGCAGCGTGCTACGGGACAGGGGAGGCGCCAGGACCCAGTACTTC
CSVLRDRGGARTQYF
>.|14|TRBD1|TRBJ1-2|TRBV10-3
TGTGCCATCAGTGTCGGGACAGGGGGTAGCGGCTACACCTTC
CAISVGTGGSGYTF
>many|15|.|TRBJ2-7|TRBV11-2
TGTGCCAGCAGCCGAGAGAGGGTCGGAACCTACGAGCAGTACTTC
CASSRERVGTYEQYF
>.|14|TRBD1|TRBJ1-6|TRBV19
TGTGCCAGCCGGATCGGGACAGGACCTTCACCCCTCCACTTT
CASRIGTGPSPLHF
>.|13|.|TRBJ1-2|TRBV29-1
TGCAGCGTGGGGGAGTACGGCAACTATGGCTACACCTTC
CSVGEYGNYGYTF
>few|15|.|TRBJ2-3|TRBV7-9
TGTGCCAGCAGTCTAGCGTCCGGGGGCACAGATACGCAGTATTTT
CASSLASGGTDTQYF
>.|13|TRBD1|TRBJ2-5|TRBV2
TGTGCCAGCAGTGGGGGACAGGAAGAGACCCAGTACTTC
CASSGGQEETQYF
>.|13|.|TRBJ2-7|TRBV30
TGTGCCTGGAGTCCCGACAGCTCCTACGAGCAGTACTTC
CAWSPDSSYEQYF
>.|13|.|TRBJ1-2|TRBV29-1
TGCAGCTCGCGACGAGCAACTAACTATGGCTACACCTTC
CSSRRATNYGYTF
>.|13|.|TRBJ1-1|TRBV29-1
TGCAGCGCCGGATCCCTGGGACCTCCTGAAGCTTTCTTT
CSAGSLGPPEAFF
>.|13|.|TRBJ2-3|TRBV29-1
TGCAGCGTTGAAAGGCACTACACAGATACGCAGTATTTT
CSVERHYTDTQYF
>.|15|.|TRBJ2-1|TRBV9
TGTGCCAGCAGCGTAGTTGGGGACTCCTACAATGAGCAGTTCTTC
CASSVVGDSYNEQFF
>.|12|.|TRBJ1-5|TRBV29-1
TGCAGCGTCGGGGACACCAATCAGCCCCAGCATTTT
CSVGDTNQPQHF
>few|13|.|TRBJ1-5|TRBV5-1
TGCGCCAGCAGCTGGGACAGCAATCAGCCCCAGCATTTT
CASSWDSNQPQHF
>.|12|.|TRBJ1-6|TRBV30
TGTGCCTGGAGTCATACTAATTCACCCCTCCACTTT
CAWSHTNSPLHF
>few|14|TRBD2|TRBJ2-7|TRBV6-6
TGTGCCAGCAGCTCTAGCGGGGTTAACTACGAGCAGTACTTC
CASSSSGVNYEQYF
>.|13|.|TRBJ1-6|TRBV2
TGTGCCAGCACCAGGGGTCCTGATTCACCCCTCCACTTT
CASTRGPDSPLHF
>.|13|.|TRBJ1-3|TRBV30
TGTGCCTGGAGTGCATTGGTTGGAAACACCATATATTTT
CAWSALVGNTIYF
>few|14|.|TRBJ1-1|TRBV19
TGTGCCATTAAAGAGGACAGAATTGCCACTGAAGCTTTCTTT
CAIKEDRIATEAFF
>few|14|.|TRBJ2-7|TRBV4-1
TGCGCCAGCAGCCAACTCCTCGTCAGGGGAATGCAGTACTTC
CASSQLLVRGMQYF
>.|13|.|TRBJ1-2|TRBV7-3
TGTGCCAGCAGCCGGGACGGATCGTATGGCTACACCTTC
CASSRDGSYGYTF
>.|15|TRBD1|TRBJ1-2|TRBV9
TGTGCCAGCAGCACCCGGACAGGGGGCGACTATGGCTACACCTTC
CASSTRTGGDYGYTF
>once|13|.|TRBJ2-1|TRBV29-1
TGCAGCGTTACCACAGGGACCGTCCGTGAGCAGTTCTTC
CSVTTGTVREQFF
>.|12|.|TRBJ2-3|TRBV18
TGTGCCAGCTCACCAGATACGGATACGCAGTATTTT
CASSPDTDTQYF
>.|14|.|TRBJ2-2|TRBV29-1
TGCAGCGTTGAAGGGGCAGGGGGGACCGGGGAGCTGTTTTTT
CSVEGAGGTGELFF
>once|16|TRBD1|TRBJ1-2|TRBV4-3
TGCGCCAGCAGCGCCGAGTTGGGACAGAGGTTCTATGGCTACACCTTC
CASSAELGQRFYGYTF
>.|14|.|TRBJ2-7|TRBV7-2
TGTGCCAGCAGCTTACAGAGCCACCTCCGAGGGCAGTACTTC
CASSLQSHLRGQYF
>.|13|.|TRBJ1-1|TRBV5-1
TGCGCCAGCAGCTTATTGACGGACACTGAAGCTTTCTTT
CASSLLTDTEAFF
>few|12|TRBD1|TRBJ2-3|TRBV29-1
TGCAGCGGGGGACAGCTCACAGATACGCAGTATTTT
CSGGQLTDTQYF
>.|15|TRBD2|TRBJ2-3|TRBV7-2
TGTGCCAGCAGCCCCGGGAGTAGCGGGGCAAATACGCAGTATTTT
CASSPGSSGANTQYF
>.|14|.|TRBJ2-7|TRBV5-1
TGCGCCAGCAGCTTGGCCGCGGGGTCCTACGAGCAGTACTTC
CASSLAAGSYEQYF
>.|16|.|TRBJ2-3|TRBV5-6
TGTGCCAGCAGCCCGGCAGGGGGCGGGGGTAGAGGTACGCAGTATTTT
CASSPAGGGGRGTQYF
>.|13|.|TRBJ1-1|TRBV7-3
TGTGCCAGCAGCTTAAGCAGGTACGCTGAAGCTTTCTTT
CASSLSRYAEAFF
>.|13|.|TRBJ2-3|TRBV7-2
TGTGCCAGCAGCCTAACGTGGACAGATACGCAGTATTTT
CASSLTWTDTQYF
>.|14|.|TRBJ2-3|TRBV9
TGTGCCAGCGCCATGTCGAGCGCCACAGATACGCAGTATTTT
CASAMSSATDTQYF
>.|11|.|TRBJ2-3|TRBV29-1
TGCAGCGTTGAAGATCTCCCACCTCCGTATTTT
CSVEDLPPPYF